A single sample is the source of the 7 T cell receptor beta chains below, sequenced in a study of Ad26.COV2.S vaccination and SARS-CoV-2 variants. Indicated treatment: around 19 received Ad26.COV2.S at low or high dose, single or two shots; roughly five received placebo; per-sample allocation not given. The samples were gathered on day 63 after the first injection of vaccine or placebo. Only in-frame clones appear in the TCRdb table, and some are missing; sequencing was by immunoSEQ multiplex PCR. The data hold about 400,000 clones, with about 89% observed a single time. Sequences were derived from peripheral blood, sampled in a trial of Ad26.COV2.S vaccine versus placebo. The receptors shown here come from a person aged 18-65 years who received the Ad26.COV2.S COVID-19 vaccine or a placebo.

The chain recombines TRBV6-1 with TRBJ2-3, with 8 bases lining up with TRBD1. This CDR3 region has 15 residues. Germline lookup yields CDR1 MNHNS and CDR2 SASEGT. After removal of 1 base from V and 5 bases from J, the junction contained 5 bases not matched to a gene. CDR3 in DNA: TGTGCCAGCAGTGAAGGGCAGGGGGCGTTAGATACGCAGTATTTT. Its protein product is CASSEGQGALDTQYF.

The V and J genes are TRBV11-3 and TRBJ2-1; maybe TRBD1 (8 bases). Germline V lookup: CDR1 SGHNT, CDR2 YENEEA. This CDR3 is 13 amino acids long. V lost 4 bases, J lost 8 bases, and 12 bases lay in between. The CDR3, as DNA: TGTGCCAGCAGCTGGACAGGGAGGGATGAGCAGTTCTTC. Its translation: CASSWTGRDEQFF.

This clone was counted once. This chain links TRBV27 with TRBJ2-7, with 7 positions matching TRBD1. Trimming removed 4 bases from V and 5 bases from J; junction bases left unmatched: 11. Looked up from germline, CDR1 is MNHEY and CDR2 is SMNVEV (reference sequence). The CDR3 consists of 15 residues. The CDR3 DNA sequence: TGTGCCAGCAGTTCTTTGACAGGGAAGGACGACGAGCAGTACTTC. Protein: CASSSLTGKDDEQYF.

This rearrangement joins TRBV9 to TRBJ1-5, with no clear D. The CDR3 contains 15 residues. The germline V gene encodes CDR1 SGDLS and CDR2 YYNGEE. Trimming took off 0 bases at V and 4 bases at J, with 11 bases between the two ends. DNA for the CDR3: TGTGCCAGCAGCGTAGGAGGCTTAGCAAATCAGCCCCAGCATTTT. It yields the protein CASSVGGLANQPQHF.

CDR3 nucleotide sequence: TGTGCCCCCAAAACCCCCGCGGGGGCGTGTATTAATTCTGGCTACACCTTC. Its translation: CAPKTPAGACINSGYTF. The rearrangement uses TRBV21-1 and TRBJ1-2. TRBV21-1 is deemed a pseudogene. This CDR3 is 17 amino acids long.

The rearrangement links TRBV30 to TRBJ1-6; D gene uncertain. Trimming shortened V by 3 bases and J by 0 bases, and 18 bases separated the two germline ends. This CDR3 spans 18 amino acids. In germline, CDR1 is GTSNPN, CDR2 SVGIG (reference sequence). Written as DNA, the CDR3 is TGTGCCTGGAGCGGAGGGTCATCATCGAGCTCCTATAATTCACCCCTCCACTTT. Residues: CAWSGGSSSSSYNSPLHF.

This chain connects TRBV27 to TRBJ2-1; TRBD2 is a possible D gene (6 bases). Trimming took off 2 bases at V and 3 bases at J, with 8 bases between the two ends. Germline V gene data show CDR1 as MNHEY and CDR2 as SMNVEV (reference sequence). The length of the CDR3 is 14 residues. The CDR3 sequence is CASSLGGNYNEQFF. DNA of the CDR3: TGTGCCAGCAGTTTAGGCGGGAACTACAATGAGCAGTTCTTC.